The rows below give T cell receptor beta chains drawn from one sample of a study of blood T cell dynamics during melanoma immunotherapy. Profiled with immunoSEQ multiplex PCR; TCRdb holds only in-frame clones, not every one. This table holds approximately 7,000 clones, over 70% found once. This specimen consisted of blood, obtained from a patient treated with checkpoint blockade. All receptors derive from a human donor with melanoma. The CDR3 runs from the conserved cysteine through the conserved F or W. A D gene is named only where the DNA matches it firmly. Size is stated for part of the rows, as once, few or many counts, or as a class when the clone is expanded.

CASSQDWLRGLGYEQYF,TGTGCCAGCAGCCAAGATTGGCTACGGGGATTGGGCTACGAGCAGTACTTC,NA,TRBJ2-7,17,TRBV11-2,NA
CASCLGQVNSPLHF,TGTGCCAGTTGCCTGGGACAGGTGAATTCACCCCTCCACTTT,NA,TRBJ1-6,14,TRBV19,TRBD1
CASRSLGTGQETQYF,TGTGCCAGCAGATCCCTTGGGACAGGACAAGAGACCCAGTACTTC,once,TRBJ2-5,15,TRBV6-6,TRBD1
CASSSGSSTDTQYF,TGTGCCAGCAGCTCGGGGTCTAGCACAGATACGCAGTATTTT,NA,TRBJ2-3,14,TRBV7-2,NA
CASSPSGRPDTQYF,TGTGCCAGCAGCCCCAGCGGGAGGCCAGATACGCAGTATTTT,NA,TRBJ2-3,14,TRBV5-6,TRBD2
CASSPYTDQPQHF,TGTGCCAGCTCACCGTACACCGATCAGCCCCAGCATTTT,NA,TRBJ1-5,13,TRBV18,NA
CASSPSNEQFF,TGTGCCAGCTCACCAAGCAATGAGCAGTTCTTC,once,TRBJ2-1,11,TRBV18,NA
CASRNRGSYEQYF,TGTGCCAGCAGGAATAGGGGGTCCTACGAGCAGTACTTC,NA,TRBJ2-7,13,TRBV6-1,NA
CASSYSGQRNYGYTF,TGTGCCAGCAGTTACTCGGGACAGAGGAACTATGGCTACACCTTC,NA,TRBJ1-2,15,TRBV6-5,TRBD1
CASSLGQGEHEQYF,TGTGCCAGCTCACTGGGCCAGGGAGAACACGAGCAGTACTTC,NA,TRBJ2-7,14,TRBV18,NA